These 18 T cell receptor beta chains were sequenced from one sample in a study of T cells after yellow fever vaccination (dated by TCRdb to the late 2010s). Per the publication, the treatment or condition label means: live attenuated yellow fever vaccine strain. The library was made by 5' RACE. Sequencing was performed on an Illumina NovaSeq 6000. TCRdb reprocessed the public reads (quality trimming at Q25 with fastp, clone calling with MiXCR) and kept in-frame beta chains. Every CDR3 protein is listed once, alongside the most common genes and DNA of its rows. This sample holds 300,000 to 350,000 distinct CDR3 sequences; approximately 4% were observed only once. Of the sample, 19% falls within the top ten clones. The sample here was PBMCs, taken 15 days after the yellow fever booster vaccination. These receptors were taken from a man aged 18 to 30 who received the YFV17D yellow fever vaccine.

This clonotype was detected ten times or more. The CDR3 nucleotides read TGCGCCAGCAGCTCTACAGGGGATAATTCACCCCTCCACTTT. Translating gives CASSSTGDNSPLHF. The chain recombines TRBV5-1 with TRBJ1-6; 7 bases agree with TRBD1. The CDR3 spans 14 residues. J was trimmed by 5 bases and V by 3 bases; bases with no gene match: 2. Germline V gene lookup returns CDR1 SGHRS and CDR2 YFSETQ.

The gene calls are TRBV4-3 and TRBJ1-2; a weak D match, TRBD1 (6 bases). The CDR3 covers 16 residues. V lost 2 bases and J 8 bases, leaving 21 bases between the germline ends. The V gene's germline CDR1 is LGHNA and CDR2 YSLEER. CDR3 bases: TGCGCCAGCAGCCAAAGTCCGGGAGACGGGACAACGGGCTACACCTTC. It specifies CASSQSPGDGTTGYTF.

This clonotype was seen repeatedly, ten times or more. The rearrangement uses TRBV4-2 and TRBJ1-5; TRBD1 matches at 9 bases. The CDR3 runs 15 residues. Germline lookup yields CDR1 LGHNA and CDR2 YNFKEQ. Trimming took 4 bases from V and 5 from J; bases not matched to a gene: 6. The CDR3 region is CASSLWDRVDQPQHF. CDR3 DNA: TGTGCCAGCAGCCTCTGGGACAGGGTAGATCAGCCCCAGCATTTT.

V is TRBV6-1 and J is TRBJ1-2; 9 positions agree with TRBD1. CDR3 length equals 18 residues. Germline CDR1 reads MNHNS; CDR2 reads SASEGT. Trimming at V came to 6 bases and at J to 2 bases, leaving 16 bases not matched to a gene. The CDR3 nucleotides are TGTGCCAGCAGACCTTCGATACTTCCCGGGACAGGGAACTATGGCTACACCTTC. Its translation: CASRPSILPGTGNYGYTF.

In this sample, this clonotype turned up many times. The chain joins TRBV7-9 to TRBJ2-7, with D uncertain. The V end was cut by 5 bases, the J end by 3 bases, with 14 bases between. The CDR3 totals 14 residues. Per germline, CDR1 SEHNR and CDR2 FQNEAQ (reference sequence). The CDR3 is CASSPPRVDYEQYF. CDR3 bases: TGTGCCAGCAGCCCACCACGGGTAGACTACGAGCAGTACTTC.

Many counts were recorded for this clonotype. V is TRBV5-1 and J is TRBJ1-1; maybe TRBD1 (5 bases). The CDR3 has 15 residues. V was trimmed by 0 bases and J by 2 bases, leaving 11 bases between them. CDR1 is SGHRS and CDR2 is YFSETQ in the germline V gene. CDR3 nucleotides: TGCGCCAGCAGCTTGGTTGGGGGTCTTAACACTGAAGCTTTCTTT. Translation: CASSLVGGLNTEAFF.

This clonotype appeared many times. The J gene is TRBJ1-4, the V gene TRBV5-1; the D is unclear. Germline assignment: CDR1 SGHRS and CDR2 YFSETQ. Between the trimmed V and J ends, which lost 0 bases and 0 bases, there was a span of 9 bases. The CDR3 totals 16 residues. The CDR3 loop is CASSLEAAATNEKLFF. Here the CDR3 DNA reads TGCGCCAGCAGCTTGGAGGCGGCGGCAACTAATGAAAAACTGTTTTTT.

This clonotype was detected only a few times. V usage is TRBV9 and J usage is TRBJ2-7; 11 bases match TRBD1. Germline V gives CDR1 SGDLS, CDR2 YYNGEE. The CDR3 loop spans 15 amino acids. J was trimmed by 4 bases and V by 3 bases; bases with no gene match: 6. The CDR3 nucleotides are TGTGCCAGCAGCGCAGGACAGGGGGCTGGGTACGAGCAGTACTTC. Translating it yields CASSAGQGAGYEQYF.

The chain carries TRBV19 and TRBJ1-5; perhaps TRBD1 as D (5 bases). In germline, CDR1 is LNHDA, CDR2 SQIVND (reference sequence). The CDR3 covers 13 residues. V shed 6 bases and J shed 7 bases, with 13 bases lying between them. CDR3 DNA: TGTGCCAGTAGCCGGGACTCCCGGCAGCCCCAGCATTTT. This encodes CASSRDSRQPQHF.

This chain links TRBV6-5 with TRBJ2-3; possible D gene TRBD2, 6 bases. The germline CDR1 and CDR2 sequences are MNHEY and SVGAGI. V lost 6 bases and J lost 2, with 21 bases in between. This CDR3 is built from 17 residues. CDR3 residues: CASSQGGAQEFTDTQYF. DNA of the CDR3: TGTGCCAGCAGCCAAGGCGGGGCACAGGAGTTCACAGATACGCAGTATTTT.

This clonotype was recorded many times. J is TRBJ2-7 and V is TRBV7-9, with D tentatively TRBD1 or TRBD2 (5 bases each). Trimming took 5 bases from V and 0 from J, leaving 14 bases between them. Germline assignment: CDR1 SEHNR and CDR2 FQNEAQ (reference sequence). The CDR3 contains 15 residues. The DNA of the CDR3 is TGTGCCAGCAGCGGCCGGGACGCCCGCTCCTACGAGCAGTACTTC. Amino acid sequence: CASSGRDARSYEQYF.

The sample holds many counts of this clonotype. At one boundary the junction diverges from the germline segment, which might be a read error. The chain combines TRBV7-2 with TRBJ1-1, with 8 bases matching TRBD1. Germline V gene lookup returns CDR1 SGHTA and CDR2 FQGNSA. There are 15 residues in the CDR3. CDR3 in DNA: TGTGCCAGCAGTTTAGAGGGACAGGTGAACACTGAAGCTTTCTTT. Its translation: CASSLEGQVNTEAFF.

This clonotype has just a few counts. The chain combines TRBV4-1 with TRBJ2-7, with D maybe TRBD1 (5 bases). V was cut by 1 base and J by 5 bases, with 9 bases left in between. CDR1 MGHRA and CDR2 YSYEKL come from the germline V gene. This CDR3 spans 13 amino acids. The CDR3 DNA reads TGCGCCAGCAGCCAAGTGACAGACCACGAGCAGTACTTC. Protein: CASSQVTDHEQYF.

This clonotype was counted between two and nine times. The chain carries TRBV12-5 and TRBJ2-3, with TRBD2 as a possible D gene (5 bases). Per germline, CDR1 LGHNT and CDR2 FRNRAP. This CDR3 spans 15 amino acids. Trimming left V 8 bases short and J 2 bases short, with 17 bases between. CDR3 sequence reads: CASHREPTSTDTQYF. CDR3 DNA: TGTGCTAGTCATAGGGAGCCAACCTCCACAGATACGCAGTATTTT.

V and J are TRBV6-5 and TRBJ1-1; the D is unclear. CDR1 is MNHEY, CDR2 SVGAGI, per germline. This CDR3 has 14 amino acids. V dropped 8 bases and J dropped 6 bases, with 19 bases sitting between them. The CDR3 DNA is TGTGCCAGCCGCCTCTCAGACCTGCGGGCTGAAGCTTTCTTT. It is translated as CASRLSDLRAEAFF.

This clonotype was seen more than once but under ten times. This rearrangement joins TRBV27 to TRBJ2-7; TRBD2 is a possible D gene (6 bases). The CDR3 is 15 amino acids. V was trimmed by 2 bases and J by 1 base, leaving 12 bases between them. Germline CDR1 MNHEY, CDR2 SMNVEV (reference sequence). The CDR3 spells CASSLGLGGSYEQYF. CDR3 nucleotide sequence: TGTGCCAGCAGTTTAGGTCTCGGGGGATCCTACGAGCAGTACTTC.

This clonotype was recorded a few times. V is TRBV6-2 or TRBV6-3 and J is TRBJ1-2, with 9 bases identical to TRBD1. Germline V gene data show CDR1 as MNHEY and CDR2 as SVGEGT. The CDR3 is 13 amino acids. The trim removed 6 bases at V and 6 bases at J, leaving 5 bases unmatched. Written as DNA, the CDR3 is TGTGCCAGCAGACAACAGGGGGCGGATGGCTACACCTTC. It translates to CASRQQGADGYTF.

The chain combines TRBV7-2 with TRBJ1-1; tentatively, D is TRBD1 (6 bases). The CDR3 runs to 13 residues. The V end lost 2 bases, the J end lost 8 bases, and 12 bases lay between the germline ends. Germline CDR1 is SGHTA and CDR2 is FQGNSA. The DNA for the CDR3 is TGTGCCAGCAGCTTACGAAGGGGGGGGGAAGCTTTCTTT. Translation: CASSLRRGGEAFF.